The sample holds a few counts of the clone carrying this T cell receptor (beta chain). What it binds is not known. The beta constant-region primer was an equimolar mix of two oligonucleotides covering TRBC1 and TRBC2. Four rounds of PCR amplified the ligated cDNA using nested alpha and beta constant-region primers plus SP2. TCRdb passed the UMI-ligation and nested PCR reads through MiXCR, listing each CDR3 protein once. Of several thousand distinct CDR3 sequences listed, around 5% are singletons. The source of the sample is a study of naive and memory T cell subsets. The study, taken as a whole, reports: Between naive and memory subsets, TCR abundance power law exponents differed. In CD4 and CD8 cells, diversity dropped from naive through EMRA.

The CDR3 has 15 residues. Germline CDR1 is SGDLS and CDR2 is YYNGEE. V lost 0 bases and J 4 bases, leaving 11 bases between the germline ends. CD8 T cells were positively selected from what remained after CD4 positive selection. Cells stained for CD3, CD4, CD8, CD45RA, CD27 and viability were sorted into four CD45RA/CD27 subsets. This receptor was obtained from a human donor in good health. The sequencing input was effector memory CD8+ T cells from blood. Sample subset: effector memory, CD45RA- CD27-. The chain recombines TRBV9 with TRBJ1-3; tentatively, D is TRBD1 (6 bases). The CDR3 DNA follows: TGTGCCAGCAGCGTAGGTACAGGGTCCGGAAACACCATATATTTT. Translating gives CASSVGTGSGNTIYF.